A selection of T cell receptor beta chains follows, all from one sample in a study of T cells in Graves' hyperthyroidism and ophthalmopathy. Each CDR3 protein gets one entry after TCRdb re-called the multiplex PCR reads with MiXCR. The repertoire holds 610,000 or so distinct CDR3 sequences, with 46% as singletons. Material for sequencing was peripheral blood or thyroid tissue (not recorded which). The source of these receptors is a woman between 18 and 29 years old with Graves' hyperthyroidism. CDR3s include the opening cysteine and the closing phenylalanine or tryptophan. The D gene is left open where the match is weak. Clone size, where shown, is once, few, many, or a class for clones that have expanded.

D gene: -; clone size: many; J gene: TRBJ2-7; V gene: TRBV6-5; CDR3 DNA: TGTGCCAGCAGTGGAGTCGGAAGCTCCTACGAGCAGTACTTC; CDR3 protein: CASSGVGSSYEQYF
D gene: -; clone size: many; J gene: TRBJ2-7; V gene: TRBV9; CDR3 DNA: TGTGCCAGCAGCCCACAGCGTTCCGGCTACGAGCAGTACTTC; CDR3 protein: CASSPQRSGYEQYF
D gene: -; clone size: few; J gene: TRBJ2-1; V gene: TRBV5-5; CDR3 DNA: TGTGCCAGCCGCTCCGTCACCGGAAAGCAGTTCTTC; CDR3 protein: CASRSVTGKQFF
D gene: TRBD2; clone size: many; J gene: TRBJ2-5; V gene: TRBV9; CDR3 DNA: TGTGCCAGCAGCGTAGCTGGAGCGGGGCAAGAGACCCAGTACTTC; CDR3 protein: CASSVAGAGQETQYF
D gene: -; clone size: -; J gene: TRBJ2-7; V gene: TRBV2; CDR3 DNA: TGTGCCAGCTCACCACCTGGGGGTGTGCAGTACTTC; CDR3 protein: CASSPPGGVQYF
D gene: -; clone size: -; J gene: TRBJ1-2; V gene: TRBV20-1; CDR3 DNA: TGCAGTGCTAGACAAGGGGAGGTATCTAACTATGGCTACACCTTC; CDR3 protein: CSARQGEVSNYGYTF
D gene: -; clone size: -; J gene: TRBJ1-2; V gene: TRBV29-1; CDR3 DNA: TGCAGCGTTACAGGATCTAATGGCTACACCTTC; CDR3 protein: CSVTGSNGYTF
D gene: -; clone size: few; J gene: TRBJ1-1; V gene: TRBV6-5; CDR3 DNA: TGTGCCAGCATTTCCCCTATCGGTACTGAAGCTTTCTTT; CDR3 protein: CASISPIGTEAFF
D gene: TRBD1; clone size: -; J gene: TRBJ2-5; V gene: TRBV6-1; CDR3 DNA: TGTGCCAGCAGTATTGGGACAGGGGGTGAGGCCCAGTACTTC; CDR3 protein: CASSIGTGGEAQYF
D gene: -; clone size: once; J gene: TRBJ1-1; V gene: TRBV7-2; CDR3 DNA: TGTGCCAGCAGCTTAGCGAGGGGTGGTGAAGCTTTCTTT; CDR3 protein: CASSLARGGEAFF
D gene: -; clone size: -; J gene: TRBJ2-2; V gene: TRBV7-3; CDR3 DNA: TGTGCCAGCGCTAACAGGGAGCTGTTTTTT; CDR3 protein: CASANRELFF
D gene: -; clone size: -; J gene: TRBJ2-7; V gene: TRBV24-1; CDR3 DNA: TGTGCCACCAGTGACCGGGGACCTGTCGGCGGGGAGCAGTACTTC; CDR3 protein: CATSDRGPVGGEQYF
D gene: TRBD1; clone size: many; J gene: TRBJ1-2; V gene: TRBV10-2; CDR3 DNA: TGCGCCAGCAGTGAGTTCCGGGACAGGGACTATGGCTACACCTTC; CDR3 protein: CASSEFRDRDYGYTF
D gene: TRBD1; clone size: few; J gene: TRBJ2-7; V gene: TRBV30; CDR3 DNA: TGTGCCTGGACAGGGGGCACCTACGAGCAGTACTTC; CDR3 protein: CAWTGGTYEQYF
D gene: -; clone size: -; J gene: TRBJ1-4; V gene: TRBV5-1; CDR3 DNA: TGCGCCAGCAGCCCCTGGCTAGCGGGAGGAAAACTGTTTTTT; CDR3 protein: CASSPWLAGGKLFF
D gene: -; clone size: once; J gene: TRBJ2-7; V gene: TRBV5-1; CDR3 DNA: TGCGCCAGCAGGTATACAGGGGAGGGATACGAGCAGTACTTC; CDR3 protein: CASRYTGEGYEQYF
D gene: TRBD1; clone size: -; J gene: TRBJ1-4; V gene: TRBV7-6; CDR3 DNA: TGTGCCAGCAGCCCGGGACAGGCAGATGAAAAACTGTTTTTT; CDR3 protein: CASSPGQADEKLFF
D gene: TRBD1; clone size: -; J gene: TRBJ1-1; V gene: TRBV7-2; CDR3 DNA: TGTGCCAGCAGCATACCGGGACAGCGGAACACTGAAGCTTTCTTT; CDR3 protein: CASSIPGQRNTEAFF
D gene: TRBD2; clone size: many; J gene: TRBJ2-5; V gene: TRBV5-1; CDR3 DNA: TGCGCCAGCAGCTTGGAAACGGGAGGAAACCAAGAGACCCAGTACTTC; CDR3 protein: CASSLETGGNQETQYF
D gene: -; clone size: many; J gene: TRBJ1-1; V gene: TRBV20-1; CDR3 DNA: TGCAGTGCTTCTGCCTCGGGGGGGCTCACTGAAGCTTTCTTT; CDR3 protein: CSASASGGLTEAFF
D gene: -; clone size: -; J gene: TRBJ1-2; V gene: TRBV30; CDR3 DNA: TGTGCCTGGAGTCGCGGGGGGAGCTACACCTTC; CDR3 protein: CAWSRGGSYTF
D gene: -; clone size: many; J gene: TRBJ1-1; V gene: TRBV7-9; CDR3 DNA: TGTGCCAGCAGCGCAGGGTTCGCGAACACTGAAGCTTTCTTT; CDR3 protein: CASSAGFANTEAFF
D gene: -; clone size: many; J gene: TRBJ1-2; V gene: TRBV6-5; CDR3 DNA: TGTGCCAGCACCGGTAACAGGGCCGGCTACACCTTC; CDR3 protein: CASTGNRAGYTF
D gene: -; clone size: many; J gene: TRBJ2-7; V gene: TRBV28; CDR3 DNA: TGTGCCAGCAGTGCCAACAGGGTCGGGCAGTACTTC; CDR3 protein: CASSANRVGQYF
D gene: -; clone size: -; J gene: TRBJ1-4; V gene: TRBV25-1; CDR3 DNA: TGTGCCAGCAACACACAGGAGTCAGTCGAAAAACTGTTTTTT; CDR3 protein: CASNTQESVEKLFF
D gene: -; clone size: -; J gene: TRBJ2-6; V gene: TRBV15; CDR3 DNA: TGTGCCGCGAGCAACGGTGGGGCCAACGTCCTGACTTTC; CDR3 protein: CAASNGGANVLTF
D gene: TRBD2; clone size: -; J gene: TRBJ2-3; V gene: TRBV24-1; CDR3 DNA: TGTGCCACCAGTGACACCGGGACTAGCAGTACAGATACGCAGTATTTT; CDR3 protein: CATSDTGTSSTDTQYF
D gene: -; clone size: -; J gene: TRBJ1-2; V gene: TRBV2; CDR3 DNA: TGTGCCAGCAGCGAAGGGGGGGAGTACACCTTC; CDR3 protein: CASSEGGEYTF
D gene: TRBD2; clone size: many; J gene: TRBJ2-2; V gene: TRBV12-3/TRBV12-4; CDR3 DNA: TGTGCCAGCAGTCCACCCGGGGCGGGAGTCGACACCGGGGAGCTGTTTTTT; CDR3 protein: CASSPPGAGVDTGELFF
D gene: -; clone size: many; J gene: TRBJ2-7; V gene: TRBV7-2; CDR3 DNA: TGTGCCAGCAGCCCCTTGAGGCTGGTAGAGCAGTACTTC; CDR3 protein: CASSPLRLVEQYF
D gene: -; clone size: -; J gene: TRBJ2-2; V gene: TRBV10-3; CDR3 DNA: TGTGCTTCACATGCGTCGAACACCGGGGAGCTGTTTTTT; CDR3 protein: CASHASNTGELFF
D gene: TRBD2; clone size: few; J gene: TRBJ2-5; V gene: TRBV28; CDR3 DNA: TGTGCCAGCAGTTTTTATTCGAGCGGGAGCGGCGAGACCCAGTACTTC; CDR3 protein: CASSFYSSGSGETQYF
D gene: TRBD2; clone size: many; J gene: TRBJ2-7; V gene: TRBV18; CDR3 DNA: TGTGCCAGCTCACCACCGGGCGGGGGAGAGCAGTACTTC; CDR3 protein: CASSPPGGGEQYF
D gene: TRBD1; clone size: once; J gene: TRBJ1-5; V gene: TRBV19; CDR3 DNA: TGTGCCAGTAGTAGGGGACAGAGTTTGAGCAATCAGCCCCAGCATTTT; CDR3 protein: CASSRGQSLSNQPQHF
D gene: -; clone size: -; J gene: TRBJ2-7; V gene: TRBV7-9; CDR3 DNA: TGCGCCAGCAGCCAAGAACCCCGGCAGGGCAGGGAGCAGTACTTC; CDR3 protein: CASSQEPRQGREQYF
D gene: -; clone size: many; J gene: TRBJ1-4; V gene: TRBV19; CDR3 DNA: TGTGCCAGCAGTGGGGGCGAAAAACTGTTTTTT; CDR3 protein: CASSGGEKLFF
D gene: -; clone size: -; J gene: TRBJ1-5; V gene: TRBV20-1; CDR3 DNA: TGCAGTGCTAGTAAAGGGGAGGACCAGCCCCAGCATTTT; CDR3 protein: CSASKGEDQPQHF
D gene: TRBD1; clone size: many; J gene: TRBJ1-2; V gene: TRBV7-2; CDR3 DNA: TGTGCCAGCAGCTTAACCAGGGGGGGGGCGGATGGCTACACCTTC; CDR3 protein: CASSLTRGGADGYTF
D gene: -; clone size: many; J gene: TRBJ2-7; V gene: TRBV7-9; CDR3 DNA: TGTGCCAGCAGCGATCAAATTACAGGGTCCTACGAGCAGTACTTC; CDR3 protein: CASSDQITGSYEQYF
D gene: -; clone size: -; J gene: TRBJ2-1; V gene: TRBV5-1; CDR3 DNA: TGCGCCAGCAGCCCAGCCAGCTACAATGAGCAGTTCTTC; CDR3 protein: CASSPASYNEQFF
D gene: -; clone size: many; J gene: TRBJ1-2; V gene: TRBV19; CDR3 DNA: TGTGCCAGTAGATCCTACAGGGAGAATGGCTACACCTTC; CDR3 protein: CASRSYRENGYTF
D gene: -; clone size: -; J gene: TRBJ1-6; V gene: TRBV7-2; CDR3 DNA: TGTGCCAGCAGCTTAGAACAGGGCGACTCACCCCTCCACTTT; CDR3 protein: CASSLEQGDSPLHF
D gene: -; clone size: -; J gene: TRBJ1-6; V gene: TRBV7-9; CDR3 DNA: TGTGCCAGCAGCTTCATAGGGATCAGGGATTCACCCCTCCACTTT; CDR3 protein: CASSFIGIRDSPLHF
D gene: -; clone size: -; J gene: TRBJ2-7; V gene: TRBV19; CDR3 DNA: TGTGCCAGTAGTAGGTGGTACTACGAGCAGTACTTC; CDR3 protein: CASSRWYYEQYF
D gene: -; clone size: many; J gene: TRBJ1-4; V gene: TRBV19; CDR3 DNA: TGTGCCAGTAGTATAGTCAGCCGACTGACAACTAATGAAAAACTGTTTTTT; CDR3 protein: CASSIVSRLTTNEKLFF
D gene: TRBD1; clone size: few; J gene: TRBJ2-1; V gene: TRBV24-1; CDR3 DNA: TGTGCCACCAGTGTCCTCGGGACAGGGGCCTACAATGAGCAGTTCTTC; CDR3 protein: CATSVLGTGAYNEQFF
D gene: -; clone size: few; J gene: TRBJ1-3; V gene: TRBV6-1; CDR3 DNA: TGTGCCAGCAGTGAACAGCAGCCTGGAAACACCATATATTTT; CDR3 protein: CASSEQQPGNTIYF
D gene: -; clone size: few; J gene: TRBJ2-2; V gene: TRBV3-1; CDR3 DNA: TGTGCCAGCAGCCAGGGTTTGGGGGAGCTGTTTTTT; CDR3 protein: CASSQGLGELFF
D gene: TRBD2; clone size: few; J gene: TRBJ2-3; V gene: TRBV7-2; CDR3 DNA: TGTGCCAGCAGCCTCCTCGGGGGGAATTCAGATACGCAGTATTTT; CDR3 protein: CASSLLGGNSDTQYF
D gene: TRBD2; clone size: -; J gene: TRBJ2-7; V gene: TRBV20-1; CDR3 DNA: TGCAGTGCTAGTGACGGGAGGAAGTTGGCCGGGGAGCTGTACTTC; CDR3 protein: CSASDGRKLAGELYF
D gene: -; clone size: -; J gene: TRBJ2-7; V gene: TRBV7-2; CDR3 DNA: TGTGCCAGCAGGAGGTGGAGGTCCTCACGGTACGAGCAGTACTTC; CDR3 protein: CASRRWRSSRYEQYF
D gene: TRBD1; clone size: -; J gene: TRBJ1-4; V gene: TRBV5-6; CDR3 DNA: TGTGCCAGCAGCAACGACGTTACAGGGGATGCAACTAATGAAAAACTGTTTTTT; CDR3 protein: CASSNDVTGDATNEKLFF
D gene: -; clone size: many; J gene: TRBJ1-2; V gene: TRBV7-9; CDR3 DNA: TGTGCCAGCAGCTTAGCCGTGGTCTCTGGCTACACCTTC; CDR3 protein: CASSLAVVSGYTF
D gene: -; clone size: -; J gene: TRBJ2-1; V gene: TRBV9; CDR3 DNA: TGTGCCAGCAGCGTAGGCCCAATTGCTAATGAGCAGTTCTTC; CDR3 protein: CASSVGPIANEQFF